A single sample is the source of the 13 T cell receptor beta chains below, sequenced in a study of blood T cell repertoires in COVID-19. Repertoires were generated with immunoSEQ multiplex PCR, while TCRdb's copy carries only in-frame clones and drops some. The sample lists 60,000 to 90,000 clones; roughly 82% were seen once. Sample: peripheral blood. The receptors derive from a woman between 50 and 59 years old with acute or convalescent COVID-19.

CDR3 loop: CASSSRQGANYGYTF. The CDR3 bases are TGTGCCAGCAGCTCTCGACAGGGAGCTAACTATGGCTACACCTTC. The J gene is TRBJ1-2, the V gene TRBV3-1 (or the pseudogene TRBV3-2), with 7 bases lining up with TRBD1. Germline trimming cut 5 bases from V and 0 bases from J; bases unmatched to any gene: 6. This CDR3 has 15 residues. Germline assignment: CDR1 LGHDT and CDR2 YNNKEL (reference sequence).

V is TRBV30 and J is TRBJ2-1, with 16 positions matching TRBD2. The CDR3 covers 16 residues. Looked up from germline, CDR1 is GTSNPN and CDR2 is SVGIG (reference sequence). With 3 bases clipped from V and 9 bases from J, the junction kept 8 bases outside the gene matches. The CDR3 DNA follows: TGTGCCTGGAGAGGGTCCGGGACTAGCGGGAGGGGTGAGCAGTTCTTC. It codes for CAWRGSGTSGRGEQFF.

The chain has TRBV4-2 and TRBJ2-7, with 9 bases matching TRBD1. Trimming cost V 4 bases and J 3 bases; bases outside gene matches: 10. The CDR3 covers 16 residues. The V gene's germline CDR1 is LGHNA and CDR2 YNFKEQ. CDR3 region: CASSPTQDRGNYEQYF. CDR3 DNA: TGTGCCAGCAGCCCAACCCAGGACAGGGGCAACTACGAGCAGTACTTC.

As DNA, the CDR3 is TGTGCCAGCAGTTACTACGGGACAGGGAACTACGAGCAGTACTTC. Residues: CASSYYGTGNYEQYF. V and J are TRBV6-5 and TRBJ2-7; 9 nucleotides match TRBD1. The germline CDR1 and CDR2 sequences are MNHEY and SVGAGI. V shed 1 base and J 3 bases; nucleotides not matched to a gene: 4. This CDR3 is 15 amino acids long.

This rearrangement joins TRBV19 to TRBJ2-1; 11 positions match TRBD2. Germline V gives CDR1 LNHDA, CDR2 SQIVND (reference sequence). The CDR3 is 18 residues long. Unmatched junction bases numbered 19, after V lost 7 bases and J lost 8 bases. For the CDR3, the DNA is TGTGCCAGTAAGGTCCCCCGTATAGCGGGAGGGCGGGTCGATGAGCAGTTCTTC. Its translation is CASKVPRIAGGRVDEQFF.

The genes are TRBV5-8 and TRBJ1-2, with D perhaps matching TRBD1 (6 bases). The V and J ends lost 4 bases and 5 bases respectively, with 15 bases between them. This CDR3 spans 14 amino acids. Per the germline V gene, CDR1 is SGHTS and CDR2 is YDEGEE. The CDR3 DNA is TGTGCCAGCAGCCGACGACAGGTTGAGTATGGCTACACCTTC. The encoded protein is CASSRRQVEYGYTF.

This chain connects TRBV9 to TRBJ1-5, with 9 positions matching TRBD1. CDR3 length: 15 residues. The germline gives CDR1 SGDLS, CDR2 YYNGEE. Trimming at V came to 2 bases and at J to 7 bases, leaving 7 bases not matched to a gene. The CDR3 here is CASSVSPGQGQPQHF. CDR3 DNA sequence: TGTGCCAGCAGCGTGAGTCCGGGACAGGGCCAGCCCCAGCATTTT.

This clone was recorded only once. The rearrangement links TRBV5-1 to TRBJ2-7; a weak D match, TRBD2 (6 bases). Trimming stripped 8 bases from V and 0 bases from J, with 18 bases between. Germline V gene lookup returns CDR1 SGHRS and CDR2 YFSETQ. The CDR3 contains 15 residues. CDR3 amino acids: CARAITRDSSYEQYF. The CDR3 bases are TGCGCCAGAGCCATCACGCGGGACTCCTCCTACGAGCAGTACTTC.

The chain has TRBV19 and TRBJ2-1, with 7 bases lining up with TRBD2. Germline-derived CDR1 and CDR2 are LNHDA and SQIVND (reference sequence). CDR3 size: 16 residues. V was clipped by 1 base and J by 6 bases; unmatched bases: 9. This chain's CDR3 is CASSIAGGSSGNEQFF. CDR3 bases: TGTGCCAGTAGTATAGCCGGCGGGAGCTCTGGCAATGAGCAGTTCTTC.

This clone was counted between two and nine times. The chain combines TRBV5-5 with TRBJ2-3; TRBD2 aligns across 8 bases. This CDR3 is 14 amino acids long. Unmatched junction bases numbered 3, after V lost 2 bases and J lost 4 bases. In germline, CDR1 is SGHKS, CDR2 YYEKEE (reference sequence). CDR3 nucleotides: TGTGCCAGCAGCTTAGCGGGAGTAGCAGATACGCAGTATTTT. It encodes CASSLAGVADTQYF.

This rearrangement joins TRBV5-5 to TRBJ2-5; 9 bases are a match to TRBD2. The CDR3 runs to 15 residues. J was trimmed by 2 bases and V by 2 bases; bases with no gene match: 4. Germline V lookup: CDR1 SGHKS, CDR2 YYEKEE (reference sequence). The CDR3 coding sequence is TGTGCCAGCAGCTTTCTGGGACTAGCTCAAGAGACCCAGTACTTC. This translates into CASSFLGLAQETQYF.

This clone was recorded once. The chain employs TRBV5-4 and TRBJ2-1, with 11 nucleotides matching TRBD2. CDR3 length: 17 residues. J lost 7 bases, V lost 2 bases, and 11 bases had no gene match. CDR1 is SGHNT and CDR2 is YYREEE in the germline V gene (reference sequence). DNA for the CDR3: TGTGCCAGCAGCTTAAATTTAGCGGGAGGGCCAAGAAATGAGCAGTTCTTC. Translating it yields CASSLNLAGGPRNEQFF.

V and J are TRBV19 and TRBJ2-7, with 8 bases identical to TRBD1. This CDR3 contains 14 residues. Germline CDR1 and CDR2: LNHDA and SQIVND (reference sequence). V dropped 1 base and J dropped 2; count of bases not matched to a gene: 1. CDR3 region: CASSIGGQAYEQYF. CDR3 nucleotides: TGTGCCAGTAGTATAGGGGGACAGGCCTACGAGCAGTACTTC.